This T cell receptor beta chain was captured by sequencing in a study of OX40 agonist ivuxolimab in advanced cancers. As for the study in general: Three patients showed partial responses: one hepatocellular carcinoma and two cutaneous melanoma cases. Broader study findings: Expanded clones were, on average, more numerous in CD8+ T cells than in CD4+. Antigen specificity of clonally expanded peripheral T cells was not established.

The CDR3 extends over 11 amino acids. Germline V lookup: CDR1 MRHNA, CDR2 SNTAGT. Trimming took off 5 bases at V and 6 bases at J, with 6 bases between the two ends. No patient had autoimmune disease or received systemic immunosuppression. A note on this clone: Antigen unknown.

The method was immunoSEQ multiplex PCR; TCRdb's version includes in-frame clones alone and lacks a portion of them. The sample yields about 70,000 clones, approximately 83% seen once. The source material was CD4+ or CD8+ T cells sorted from blood, sampled in a trial of the OX40 agonist ivuxolimab. This TCR was sampled from an adult with an advanced solid tumor such as melanoma, head and neck, liver or kidney cancer. V is TRBV6-4 and J is TRBJ2-3; D is undetermined. The chain's CDR3 is CASSHSDTQYF. The CDR3 nucleotides are TGTGCCAGCAGTCACAGCGATACGCAGTATTTT.